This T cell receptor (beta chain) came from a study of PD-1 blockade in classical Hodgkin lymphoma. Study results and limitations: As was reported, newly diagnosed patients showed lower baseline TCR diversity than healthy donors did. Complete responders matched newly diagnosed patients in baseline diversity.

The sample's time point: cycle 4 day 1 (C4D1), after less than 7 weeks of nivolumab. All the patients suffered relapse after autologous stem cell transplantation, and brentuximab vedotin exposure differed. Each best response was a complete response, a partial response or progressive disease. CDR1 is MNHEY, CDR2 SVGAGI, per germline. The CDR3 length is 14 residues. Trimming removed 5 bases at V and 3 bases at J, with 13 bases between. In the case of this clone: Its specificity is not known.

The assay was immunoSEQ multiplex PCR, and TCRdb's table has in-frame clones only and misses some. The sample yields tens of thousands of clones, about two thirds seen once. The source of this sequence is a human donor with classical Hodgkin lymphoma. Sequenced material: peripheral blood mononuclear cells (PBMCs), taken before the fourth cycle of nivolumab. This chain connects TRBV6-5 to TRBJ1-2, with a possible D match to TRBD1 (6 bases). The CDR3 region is CASSRPQGYYGYTF. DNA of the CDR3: TGTGCCAGCAGTCGACCTCAGGGGTACTATGGCTACACCTTC.